This T cell receptor (beta chain) was observed in a study of blood T cell repertoires in COVID-19. The sample holds a few counts of this clone. Profiling relied on immunoSEQ multiplex PCR, and the TCRdb table lists in-frame clones only, not all of them. In the table there are 190,000 or so clones, around 86% of which are singletons. This CDR3 is built from 12 residues. Trimming took off 6 bases at V and 6 bases at J, with 8 bases between the two ends. Germline V gene data show CDR1 as MNHEY and CDR2 as SVGAGI. This chain links TRBV6-5 with TRBJ2-2; D ambiguous. The receptor comes from a man aged 40-50 years with active or convalescent COVID-19. The sequenced sample consisted of peripheral blood. The CDR3 is CASSDAAGELFF. The CDR3 DNA reads TGTGCCAGCAGCGATGCAGCCGGGGAGCTGTTTTTT.